These 6 T cell receptor beta chains originate from one sample sequenced in a study of blood T cell repertoires in COVID-19. The method was immunoSEQ multiplex PCR; TCRdb's version includes in-frame clones alone and lacks a portion of them. The table records some 160,000 clones, 78% of them present only once. The material sequenced was peripheral blood. The receptor source for this set is a woman older than 75 with acute or convalescent COVID-19.

This chain joins TRBV7-2 and TRBJ1-1, with D perhaps matching TRBD1 (5 bases). The germline V gene has CDR1 SGHTA and CDR2 FQGNSA. V lost 3 bases to trimming and J lost 6 bases, with 20 bases between them. CDR3 length: 16 amino acids. This CDR3 is CASSFRGRRATAEAFF. The CDR3 DNA follows: TGTGCCAGCAGCTTCCGCGGTCGCAGGGCGACCGCTGAAGCTTTCTTT.

The chain's CDR3 is CASSRTGVSYNEQFF. Here the CDR3 DNA reads TGCGCCAGCAGCCGAACAGGGGTTTCCTACAATGAGCAGTTCTTC. This sequence joins TRBV4-1 and TRBJ2-1; TRBD1 matches at 7 bases. V lost 4 bases and J lost 1; bases outside the gene matches: 4. The CDR3 runs to 15 residues. Germline V lookup: CDR1 MGHRA, CDR2 YSYEKL.

The J gene is TRBJ1-5, the V gene TRBV4-2, with D tentatively TRBD1 (6 bases). Trimming stripped 3 bases from V and 6 bases from J, with 9 bases between. The CDR3 has 13 residues. The germline gives CDR1 LGHNA, CDR2 YNFKEQ. As DNA, the CDR3 is TGTGCCAGCAGCCAGGGGGCGGGTCAGCCCCAGCATTTT. This sequence encodes CASSQGAGQPQHF.

This chain connects TRBV9 to TRBJ2-3, with 15 bases aligning to TRBD2. V lost 4 bases to trimming and J lost 1 base; unmatched junction nucleotides: 7. This CDR3 contains 18 residues. Germline values: CDR1 SGDLS, CDR2 YYNGEE. CDR3 residues: CASSPGLAGGGGTDTQYF. CDR3 sequence (DNA): TGTGCCAGCAGCCCCGGACTAGCGGGAGGGGGTGGCACAGATACGCAGTATTTT.

The chain joins TRBV3-1 (or the pseudogene TRBV3-2) to TRBJ2-1; 14 bases fit TRBD2. Trimming at V came to 4 bases and at J to 7 bases, leaving 3 bases not matched to a gene. The CDR3 consists of 15 residues. CDR1 and CDR2 from the germline V gene are LGHDT and YNNKEL (reference sequence). In nucleotides, the CDR3 is TGTGCCAGCAGCCTCGGACTAGCGGGAGGTAATGAGCAGTTCTTC. Protein sequence: CASSLGLAGGNEQFF.

V and J are TRBV29-1 and TRBJ1-2, with D possibly being TRBD1 (5 bases). Looked up from germline, CDR1 is SQVTM and CDR2 is ANQGSEA. V lost 6 bases, J lost 8 bases, and 16 bases lay in between. The CDR3 spans 12 residues. The CDR3 here is CSVREGRGGYTF. The CDR3 coding sequence is TGCAGCGTCCGAGAGGGGAGGGGCGGCTACACCTTC.